These 14 T cell receptor beta chains share one sample of origin, sequenced in a study of cytomegalovirus exposure and HLA in healthy donors. Researchers ran the PCR with 60 Vbeta and 13 Jbeta primers. Only in-frame clones appear in the TCRdb table, and some are missing; sequencing was by immunoSEQ multiplex PCR. Counted here are some 71,000 clones, roughly 67% occurring once; the ten biggest clones make up about 7.6%. Source material: PBMCs. The receptors were sampled from a man aged 35-49 years in good health and CMV-seropositive.

V usage is TRBV11-2 and J usage is TRBJ2-7; D gene ambiguous. The germline V gene encodes CDR1 SGHAT and CDR2 FQNNGV. CDR3 size: 14 residues. The germline V and J ends were trimmed by 0 bases and 0 bases, with 6 bases remaining between them. CDR3 loop: CASSLDPNSYEQYF. The CDR3 DNA follows: TGTGCCAGCAGCTTAGACCCCAACTCCTACGAGCAGTACTTC.

The table lists this clone with a count of one. The V call is TRBV11-2, the J call TRBJ1-1; a weak D match, TRBD1 (5 bases). V lost 3 bases to trimming and J lost 0 bases, with 14 bases between them. Looked up from germline, CDR1 is SGHAT and CDR2 is FQNNGV. This CDR3 comprises 16 residues. The CDR3 reads CASSFDSPALNTEAFF. Here the CDR3 DNA reads TGTGCCAGCAGCTTTGACAGTCCCGCGCTGAACACTGAAGCTTTCTTT.

This chain links TRBV7-9 with TRBJ2-7, with unresolved D. CDR3 length: 13 residues. V dropped 2 bases and J dropped 2 bases, with 7 bases sitting between them. Germline V gene sequence: CDR1 SEHNR, CDR2 FQNEAQ (reference sequence). The CDR3, as DNA: TGTGCCAGCAGCTTATCCAGTACCTACGAGCAGTACTTC. Translating it yields CASSLSSTYEQYF. The entire variable domain, with the rest obtained from reference TRBV7-9 and TRBJ2-7, is as follows: DTGVSQNPRHKITKRGQNVTFRCDPISEHNRLYWYRQTLGQGPEFLTYFQNEAQLEKSRLLSDRFSAERPKGSFSTLEIQRTEQGDSAMYLCASSLSSTYEQYFGPGTRLTVT.

The chain joins TRBV28 to TRBJ1-2, with 7 bases matching TRBD1. J gave up 4 bases and V 10 bases, and 6 bases lay outside the gene matches. Germline V gene data show CDR1 as MDHEN and CDR2 as SYDVKM. The CDR3 consists of 12 residues. For the CDR3, the DNA is TGTGCCATTAGGGGGACAGCCTATGGCTACACCTTC. Translating it yields CAIRGTAYGYTF.

This rearrangement joins TRBV4-2 to TRBJ1-2; 9 nucleotides line up with TRBD1. This CDR3 comprises 17 residues. V lost 5 bases, J lost 3 bases, and 13 bases stayed unmatched. The germline gives CDR1 LGHNA, CDR2 YNFKEQ. CDR3 loop: CASSITLRTGVDYGYTF. CDR3 nucleotide sequence: TGTGCCAGCAGCATAACCCTCCGGACAGGGGTGGACTATGGCTACACCTTC.

The chain recombines TRBV7-2 with TRBJ1-5; no clear D. In germline, CDR1 is SGHTA, CDR2 FQGNSA. The length of the CDR3 is 13 residues. With 1 base removed from V and 3 bases from J, the gap between germline ends came to 4 bases. The CDR3 DNA follows: TGTGCCAGCAGCTTAGTCCTCAATCAGCCCCAGCATTTT. Protein sequence: CASSLVLNQPQHF.

The chain combines TRBV5-1 with TRBJ1-3, with unresolved D. Trimming left V 5 bases short and J 3 bases short, with 15 bases between. In germline, CDR1 is SGHRS, CDR2 YFSETQ. The CDR3 spans 15 residues. In nucleotides, the CDR3 is TGCGCCAGCAGTTCGCGTTCCGGGGTTGGAAACACCATATATTTT. Translated: CASSSRSGVGNTIYF.

The chain has TRBV15 and TRBJ2-2; tentatively, D is TRBD1 or TRBD2 (5 bases each). The CDR3 spans 15 residues. Germline V gives CDR1 LNHNV, CDR2 YYDKDF (reference sequence). The V end was cut by 5 bases, the J end by 6 bases, with 16 bases between. CDR3 sequence: CATSRGQGIPGELFF. In nucleotides, the CDR3 is TGTGCCACCAGCCGAGGGCAGGGTATACCCGGGGAGCTGTTTTTT.

This chain uses TRBV10-3 with TRBJ2-5; no clear D. V was cut by 3 bases and J by 3 bases, with 2 bases left in between. The germline gives CDR1 ENHRY, CDR2 SYGVKD. CDR3 length: 11 residues. The CDR3: CAISDKETQYF. The CDR3 DNA reads TGTGCCATCAGTGATAAAGAGACCCAGTACTTC.

This chain joins TRBV7-3 and TRBJ1-1; 8 positions agree with TRBD1. Germline V gene sequence: CDR1 SGHTA, CDR2 FQGTGA. Losses at the gene ends were 3 bases for V and 2 bases for J; bases not matched to a gene: 2. CDR3 length: 14 amino acids. In DNA, the CDR3 is TGTGCCAGCAGCTTCCAGGGGGCCAACACTGAAGCTTTCTTT. It translates to CASSFQGANTEAFF.

This chain connects TRBV18 to TRBJ1-1, with D possibly TRBD1 on 5 matching bases. The CDR3 runs to 11 residues. The V gene's germline CDR1 is KGHSH and CDR2 LQKENI. V shed 4 bases and J shed 6 bases, with 6 bases lying between them. CDR3 amino acids: CASSQQAEAFF. The CDR3, as DNA: TGTGCCAGCTCACAACAGGCTGAAGCTTTCTTT.

The J gene is TRBJ2-1, the V gene TRBV28; TRBD2 aligns across 13 bases. The CDR3 contains 17 residues. The germline CDR1 and CDR2 sequences are MDHEN and SYDVKM. After removal of 6 bases from V and 8 bases from J, the junction contained 13 bases not matched to a gene. The CDR3 sequence is CASSLQLAGGSVYEQFF. The CDR3 coding sequence is TGTGCCAGCAGCTTACAACTAGCGGGAGGGTCCGTCTATGAGCAGTTCTTC. Together with reference TRBV28 and TRBJ2-1, the CDR3 gives the full variable domain: DVKVTQSSRYLVKRTGEKVFLECVQDMDHENMFWYRQDPGLGLRLIYFSYDVKMKEKGDIPEGYSVSREKKERFSLILESASTNQTSMYLCASSLQLAGGSVYEQFFGPGTRLTVL.

A remark on this clone: Different DNA sequences within this sample yield the same CDR3. V usage is TRBV5-1 and J usage is TRBJ2-1, with 11 positions matching TRBD2. J lost 7 bases, V lost 1 base, and 4 bases had no gene match. In germline, CDR1 is SGHRS, CDR2 YFSETQ. There are 15 residues in the CDR3. The CDR3 loop reads CASSLITSGGNEQFF. For the CDR3, the DNA is TGCGCCAGCAGCTTGATAACTAGCGGGGGAAATGAGCAGTTCTTC.

In this sample, this clone turned up a few times. V and J are TRBV2 and TRBJ1-5; TRBD1 is a possible D gene (6 bases). V was pared by 5 bases and J by 0 bases, with 17 bases between. The CDR3 has 17 residues. Germline CDR1 reads SNHLY; CDR2 reads FYNNEI. Here the CDR3 DNA reads TGTGCCAGCAGTAACCTTGGGGGCGTATATAGCAATCAGCCCCAGCATTTT. The encoded protein is CASSNLGGVYSNQPQHF.